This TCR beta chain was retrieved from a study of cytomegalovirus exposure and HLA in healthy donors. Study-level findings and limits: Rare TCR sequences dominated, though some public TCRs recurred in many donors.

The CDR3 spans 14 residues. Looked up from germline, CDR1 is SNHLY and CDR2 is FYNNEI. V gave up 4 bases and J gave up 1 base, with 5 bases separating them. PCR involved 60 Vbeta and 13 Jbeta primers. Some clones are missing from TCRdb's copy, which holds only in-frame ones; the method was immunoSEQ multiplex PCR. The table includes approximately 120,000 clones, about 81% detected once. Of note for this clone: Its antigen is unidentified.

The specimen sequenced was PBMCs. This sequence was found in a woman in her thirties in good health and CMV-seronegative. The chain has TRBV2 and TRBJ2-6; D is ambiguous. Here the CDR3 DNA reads TGTGCCAGCAGTGCTAATTCTGGGGCCAACGTCCTGACTTTC. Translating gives CASSANSGANVLTF. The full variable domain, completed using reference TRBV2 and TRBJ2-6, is EPEVTQTPSHQVTQMGQEVILRCVPISNHLYFYWYRQILGQKVEFLVSFYNNEISEKSEIFDDQFSVERPDGSNFTLKIRSTKLEDSAMYFCASSANSGANVLTFGAGSRLTVL.